A single sample gave rise to the 32 T cell receptor beta chains below, sequenced in a study of neurological immune-mediated disorders. TCRdb used MiXCR to reprocess the 5' RACE reads, holding one entry per CDR3 protein. The sample carries about 38,000 distinct CDR3 sequences, around 7% recorded once. Sequenced sample: CD4+ T cells from blood. These receptors came from a man aged 50-59 years in good health.

At least ten counts were recorded for this clonotype. The chain carries TRBV4-3 and TRBJ1-1; 7 bases are shared with TRBD1. Per germline, CDR1 LGHNA and CDR2 YSLEER. CDR3 length equals 14 residues. Trimming removed 1 base from V and 5 bases from J; junction bases left unmatched: 4. The CDR3 bases are TGCGCCAGCAGCCAAGTCGCAGGGGGGACTGAAGCTTTCTTT. Translating gives CASSQVAGGTEAFF.

In its sample, this clonotype was seen many times. The DNA for the CDR3 is TGTGCCAGCAGCTTAGACAGGGGGGGCTACAATGAGCAGTTCTTC. Protein product: CASSLDRGGYNEQFF. J is TRBJ2-1 and V is TRBV7-2, with a weak D call TRBD1 (8 bases). The CDR3 contains 15 residues. V lost 1 base and J 3 bases, leaving 10 bases between the germline ends. CDR1 and CDR2 (germline): SGHTA, FQGNSA.

This clonotype was seen at least ten times. This chain connects TRBV2 to TRBJ2-2; a weak D match, TRBD2 (5 bases). The V gene's germline CDR1 is SNHLY and CDR2 FYNNEI. The CDR3 runs 14 residues. V gave up 5 bases and J gave up 6 bases, with 13 bases separating them. The CDR3 bases are TGTGCCAGCAGTTTAGCGAAATACTCCGGGGAGCTGTTTTTT. The encoded protein is CASSLAKYSGELFF. The full variable domain, its missing parts supplied by reference TRBV2 and TRBJ2-2, is EPEVTQTPSHQVTQMGQEVILRCVPISNHLYFYWYRQILGQKVEFLVSFYNNEISEKSEIFDDQFSVERPDGSNFTLKIRSTKLEDSAMYFCASSLAKYSGELFFGEGSRLTVL.

There are many counts of this clonotype. The V call is TRBV5-1, the J call TRBJ2-5, with TRBD1 identical over 8 bases. Germline trimming cut 4 bases from V and 4 bases from J; bases unmatched to any gene: 6. The length of the CDR3 is 14 residues. CDR1 SGHRS and CDR2 YFSETQ come from the germline V gene. The CDR3, as DNA: TGCGCCAGCAGCCCTGGGACAGGACGAGAGACCCAGTACTTC. It encodes CASSPGTGRETQYF.

Many counts were recorded for this clonotype. CDR3 amino acids: CASSPGARAISSYEQYF. The CDR3 DNA is TGTGCCAGCAGCCCCGGGGCGCGAGCGATCAGCTCCTACGAGCAGTACTTC. The chain has TRBV12-3 or TRBV12-4 and TRBJ2-7; the D call may be TRBD1 or TRBD2 (5 bases each). V was trimmed by 6 bases and J by 0 bases, leaving 21 bases between them. This CDR3 comprises 17 residues.

In its sample, this clonotype was seen many times. The chain recombines TRBV28 with TRBJ2-2; D tentatively fits TRBD1 or TRBD2 (5 bases each). CDR3 size: 16 residues. V was pared by 1 base and J by 5 bases, with 14 bases between. Looked up from germline, CDR1 is MDHEN and CDR2 is SYDVKM. CDR3 residues: CASSLSSQGVTGELFF. The CDR3 bases are TGTGCCAGCAGTTTATCATCCCAGGGAGTGACCGGGGAGCTGTTTTTT.

This clonotype was counted ten times or more. The chain joins TRBV14 to TRBJ1-1; tentatively, D is TRBD1 (5 bases). Per germline, CDR1 SGHDN and CDR2 FVKESK. This CDR3 has 12 amino acids. V was pared by 1 base and J by 11 bases, with 11 bases between. CDR3 nucleotides: TGTGCCAGCAGCCAAGGGGGGGTTTGGGCTTTCTTT. This encodes CASSQGGVWAFF.

The chain is built from TRBV28 and TRBJ1-5; D is perhaps TRBD1 (5 bases). The CDR3 extends over 15 amino acids. Germline V gene data show CDR1 as MDHEN and CDR2 as SYDVKM. V was shortened by 5 bases and J by 1 base, with 12 bases between the two germline ends. The CDR3 DNA follows: TGTGCCAGCAGTCAACATCGACAGAGCAATCAGCCCCAGCATTTT. It is translated as CASSQHRQSNQPQHF.

The rearrangement links TRBV7-3 to TRBJ2-3; TRBD1 might be the D (5 bases). The germline V gene has CDR1 SGHTA and CDR2 FQGTGA. The CDR3 has 13 amino acids. V shed 5 bases and J shed 11 bases, with 17 bases lying between them. The CDR3 protein is CASSVVQDGEQYF. The CDR3 DNA reads as TGTGCCAGCAGCGTAGTACAGGACGGTGAGCAGTATTTT.

As regards this clonotype: One junction end does not reproduce the germline sequence, and a read error may be involved. This rearrangement joins TRBV18 to TRBJ2-2; possibly TRBD1 for D (6 bases). Per the germline V gene, CDR1 is KGHSH and CDR2 is LQKENI. The CDR3 runs 14 residues. CDR3 coding DNA: TGTGCCGGCTCACCCCGGGACATCATCGGGGAGCTGTTTTTT. Translation gives CAGSPRDIIGELFF.

This clonotype was counted at least ten times. The J gene is TRBJ2-1, the V gene TRBV15; possible D gene TRBD1, 5 bases. The V end was cut by 2 bases, the J end by 6 bases, with 11 bases between. The germline V gene encodes CDR1 LNHNV and CDR2 YYDKDF (reference sequence). The CDR3 has 14 residues. The CDR3 loop is CATSRRQTFNEQFF. In nucleotides, the CDR3 is TGTGCCACCAGCAGACGACAGACTTTCAATGAGCAGTTCTTC.

This clonotype appeared many times. V gene TRBV20-1 combines with J gene TRBJ2-7; 11 bases agree with TRBD2. The CDR3 has 17 amino acids. J gave up 6 bases and V 8 bases, and 21 bases lay outside the gene matches. CDR1 is DFQATT and CDR2 is SNEGSKA in the germline V gene (reference sequence). CDR3 DNA sequence: TGCAGTACCGAGGGACTAGCGGAGGGCTCCTTGGGTGTCGAGCAGTACTTC. Amino acids: CSTEGLAEGSLGVEQYF.

This clonotype was seen at least ten times. The chain recombines TRBV12-3 or TRBV12-4 with TRBJ2-5; 8 bases fit TRBD1. Germline trimming cut 3 bases from V and 5 bases from J; bases unmatched to any gene: 8. This CDR3 has 15 residues. CDR3: CASSFPNRGMETQYF. The CDR3 bases are TGTGCCAGCAGTTTCCCAAACAGGGGGATGGAGACCCAGTACTTC.

This clonotype was counted ten times or more. The V call is TRBV5-1, the J call TRBJ1-1, with 8 bases that match TRBD1. Trimming took 4 bases from V and 6 from J; bases not matched to a gene: 14. The CDR3 totals 16 residues. The germline gives CDR1 SGHRS, CDR2 YFSETQ. CDR3 nucleotides: TGCGCCAGCAGCCCGACTGCAACAGACAGGGGCGCTGAAGCTTTCTTT. Translating gives CASSPTATDRGAEAFF.

The table lists this clonotype with many counts. The rearrangement uses TRBV20-1 and TRBJ1-5, with TRBD1 matching over 7 bases. CDR3 length: 15 residues. CDR1 is DFQATT and CDR2 is SNEGSKA in the germline V gene (reference sequence). The ends lost 5 bases at V and 6 bases at J; junction bases unmatched: 13. Here the CDR3 DNA reads TGCAGTGCTGAGGACGGGAGGGGGCGTGGTCAGCCCCAGCATTTT. Translation gives CSAEDGRGRGQPQHF.

This clonotype occurred many times. The chain recombines TRBV20-1 with TRBJ2-1; TRBD2 matches 9 bases. Germline assignment: CDR1 DFQATT and CDR2 SNEGSKA (reference sequence). The CDR3 totals 13 residues. V trimming: 6 bases; J trimming: 9 bases; junction bases outside the gene matches: 9. The CDR3 coding sequence is TGCAGTGCCGGGGTAGCGGGAGATATTGAGCAGTTCTTC. As protein: CSAGVAGDIEQFF.

This clonotype appeared many times. V usage is TRBV24-1 and J usage is TRBJ1-4; D remains unclear. Per germline, CDR1 KGHDR and CDR2 SFDVKD. The CDR3 covers 11 residues. V was cut by 4 bases and J by 8 bases, with 4 bases left in between. CDR3 sequence: CATSDLEKLFF. In DNA, the CDR3 is TGTGCCACCAGTGACCTAGAAAAACTGTTTTTT.

This clonotype was recorded many times. V and J are TRBV20-1 and TRBJ2-7; D is ambiguous. This CDR3 has 11 residues. Trimming cost V 5 bases and J 6 bases, with 11 bases left between them. Germline V lookup: CDR1 DFQATT, CDR2 SNEGSKA (reference sequence). CDR3 nucleotide sequence: TGCAGTGCTGGTCCATATGTCGAGCAGTACTTC. It specifies CSAGPYVEQYF.

At least ten counts were recorded for this clonotype. V and J are TRBV20-1 and TRBJ1-5; D gene uncertain. In germline, CDR1 is DFQATT, CDR2 SNEGSKA (reference sequence). V was pared by 6 bases and J by 3 bases, with 15 bases between. This CDR3 is built from 14 residues. The CDR3 DNA reads as TGCAGTGCCACTCTCGGGGAACACAATCAGCCCCAGCATTTT. Translating gives CSATLGEHNQPQHF.

The table lists this clonotype with many counts. The gene calls are TRBV7-8 and TRBJ2-3; D is perhaps TRBD2 (5 bases). V was shortened by 5 bases and J by 2 bases, with 11 bases between the two germline ends. The CDR3 is 14 residues long. Germline values: CDR1 SGHVS, CDR2 FQNEAQ. CDR3 bases: TGTGCCAGCAGCCCGGAAGCGGTCACAGATACGCAGTATTTT. It codes for CASSPEAVTDTQYF.

In its sample, this clonotype was seen many times. The chain employs TRBV28 and TRBJ2-1, with 14 bases aligning to TRBD2. The CDR3 is 13 residues long. Trimming cost V 7 bases and J 9 bases; bases outside gene matches: 2. Germline CDR1 and CDR2: MDHEN and SYDVKM. This CDR3 is CASKGLAGGEQFF. For the CDR3, the DNA is TGTGCCAGCAAAGGACTAGCGGGAGGTGAGCAGTTCTTC.

The sample holds many counts of this clonotype. The chain couples TRBV7-7 to TRBJ2-2; 7 bases are shared with TRBD1. CDR3 length: 13 residues. V shed 4 bases, J shed 7 bases, and the junction held 3 bases outside the gene matches. Germline-derived CDR1 and CDR2 are SSHAT and FNYEAQ (reference sequence). Written as DNA, the CDR3 is TGTGCCAGCAGCTCACAGGGGCACGGGGAGCTGTTTTTT. As protein: CASSSQGHGELFF.

This clonotype showed up many times. The chain uses TRBV7-2 and TRBJ2-5; D perhaps matches TRBD1 (6 bases). CDR1 and CDR2 (germline): SGHTA, FQGNSA. The CDR3 runs to 15 residues. V was pared by 0 bases and J by 5 bases, with 13 bases between. CDR3 bases: TGTGCCAGCAGCTTAGCGCCAGGGGCGCTGGAGACCCAGTACTTC. Protein sequence: CASSLAPGALETQYF.

This clonotype has ten or more counts. This chain connects TRBV28 to TRBJ2-7; D is possibly TRBD2 (5 bases). CDR1 MDHEN and CDR2 SYDVKM come from the germline V gene. V was pared by 5 bases and J by 3 bases, with 11 bases between. The CDR3 consists of 13 residues. The CDR3 DNA reads as TGTGCCAGCAGTACCGGGGTCAGCTACGAGCAGTACTTC. Protein product: CASSTGVSYEQYF.

This clonotype was recorded many times. The V call is TRBV20-1, the J call TRBJ1-5; maybe TRBD1 (5 bases). The CDR3 is 14 residues long. Looked up from germline, CDR1 is DFQATT and CDR2 is SNEGSKA (reference sequence). Trimming took 2 bases from V and 4 from J, leaving 12 bases between them. The CDR3, as DNA: TGCAGTGCTAGAATCCGGGACCGAAATCAGCCCCAGCATTTT. Its protein is CSARIRDRNQPQHF.

This clonotype was counted at least ten times. The V gene is TRBV3-1, the J gene TRBJ2-7; 9 nucleotides agree with TRBD2. Trimming removed 4 bases from V and 2 bases from J; junction bases left unmatched: 6. CDR3 length: 15 amino acids. Germline loops: CDR1 LGHDT, CDR2 YNNKEL (reference sequence). The CDR3 nucleotides are TGTGCCAGCAGCCTGACTAGCGGTCCTACCTACGAGCAGTACTTC. It translates to CASSLTSGPTYEQYF.

The chain recombines TRBV20-1 with TRBJ1-2; D perhaps matches TRBD1 (6 bases). This CDR3 is built from 16 residues. V lost 0 bases and J 5 bases, leaving 19 bases between the germline ends. Germline CDR1 DFQATT, CDR2 SNEGSKA (reference sequence). In DNA form, the CDR3 reads TGCAGTGCTAGAGACGACCCAGGAGGGGGAATTTATGGCTACACCTTC. This codes for CSARDDPGGGIYGYTF.

This clonotype has ten or more counts. The chain joins TRBV6-5 to TRBJ2-4; D could derive from TRBD1 or TRBD2 (5 bases each). Trimming took off 0 bases at V and 1 base at J, with 19 bases between the two ends. Germline loops: CDR1 MNHEY, CDR2 SVGAGI. This CDR3 is built from 19 residues. The CDR3 DNA sequence: TGTGCCAGCAGTTACTCGACAGTAGGCCCGCCGGGGGCCAAAAACATTCAGTACTTC. Amino acids: CASSYSTVGPPGAKNIQYF.

This clonotype occurred many times. The rearrangement uses TRBV5-1 and TRBJ2-3, with TRBD2 identical over 9 bases. V trimming: 5 bases; J trimming: 4 bases; junction bases outside the gene matches: 8. This CDR3 comprises 15 residues. Germline V lookup: CDR1 SGHRS, CDR2 YFSETQ. The CDR3 reads CASRFSGSGPDTQYF. The CDR3 bases are TGCGCCAGCAGGTTTAGCGGGAGTGGGCCAGATACGCAGTATTTT.

This clonotype was recorded many times. The CDR3 region has the DNA TGTGCCAGCAGTTACGGGGACAGCCCTATTAATTCACCCCTCCACTTT. This encodes CASSYGDSPINSPLHF. The chain employs TRBV6-6 and TRBJ1-6, with 7 bases identical to TRBD1. The CDR3 totals 16 residues. V dropped 2 bases and J dropped 6; count of bases not matched to a gene: 7. The germline CDR1 and CDR2 sequences are MNHNY and SVGAGI (reference sequence).

At least ten counts were recorded for this clonotype. This sequence joins TRBV6-1 and TRBJ2-1; perhaps TRBD1 as D (6 bases). Germline V gives CDR1 MNHNS, CDR2 SASEGT. V was pared by 7 bases and J by 1 base, with 11 bases between. This CDR3 comprises 14 residues. The CDR3 loop is CASKTGFSYNEQFF. In DNA, the CDR3 is TGTGCCAGCAAAACAGGGTTTTCCTACAATGAGCAGTTCTTC.

This clonotype was seen repeatedly, ten times or more. This sequence joins TRBV7-9 and TRBJ2-1; 7 bases are a match to TRBD1. Germline V gives CDR1 SEHNR, CDR2 FQNEAQ (reference sequence). V gave up 5 bases and J gave up 5 bases; unmatched junction bases: 6. The CDR3 has 14 residues. CDR3 nucleotides: TGTGCCAGCAGCAGTAACAGGGGCCACAATGAGCAGTTCTTC. Protein sequence: CASSSNRGHNEQFF.